This T cell receptor (beta chain) was retrieved from a study of T cell responses to AZD1222 COVID-19 vaccine. This clone was seen a single time. Assay: immunoSEQ multiplex PCR; the TCRdb copy retains only in-frame clones and omits some. The sample contains about 110,000 clones, about 82% of which appear only once. This sample comprised peripheral blood, obtained on day 0 of AZD1222 vaccination. The source of this sequence is an adult in good health.

The CDR3 DNA sequence: TGTGCCAGCAGCAGGGACGGTTCTAACTATGGCTACACCTTC. This encodes CASSRDGSNYGYTF. The chain couples TRBV5-6 to TRBJ1-2, with a possible D match to TRBD1 (5 bases). V lost 4 bases and J lost 0, with 10 bases in between. In germline, CDR1 is SGHDT, CDR2 YYEEEE. This CDR3 is built from 14 residues. The full variable domain, rest sourced from reference TRBV5-6 and TRBJ1-2, is DAGVTQSPTHLIKTRGQQVTLRCSPKSGHDTVSWYQQALGQGPQFIFQYYEEEERQRGNFPDRFSGHQFPNYSSELNVNALLLGDSALYLCASSRDGSNYGYTFGSGTRLTVV.